This entry features one T cell receptor beta chain sequence. Methods used by the authors: Estimation of nucleated cell counts relied on the amplification of reference gene primers. Produced via immunoSEQ multiplex PCR; TCRdb's table is partial and in-frame only. That table is the source of V, J and clone size, and D and trimming were worked out from the DNA. The profile shows more than 250,000 clones, around 82% of them singletons. V was shortened by 2 bases and J by 3 bases, with 12 bases between the two germline ends. The germline CDR1 and CDR2 sequences are SGHKS and YYEKEE (reference sequence). The length of the CDR3 is 14 residues. The data are from a study of blood T cell repertoires in COVID-19. At the level of the study: T cells, B-cell-depleted T cells, or PBMCs supplied cDNA or gDNA.

The rearrangement links TRBV5-5 to TRBJ2-7, with D possibly matching TRBD1 (6 bases). Sequencing was performed on peripheral blood. The origin of this receptor is a human donor in a cohort sampled during active COVID-19. The CDR3 spells CASSFSGQSYEQYF. CDR3 sequence (DNA): TGTGCCAGCAGCTTTAGTGGACAGAGCTACGAGCAGTACTTC.